Listed below are T cell receptor beta chains from one sample, sequenced in a study. TCRdb re-derived calls from the 5' RACE reads in MiXCR, one entry per CDR3 protein. Of about 55,000 distinct CDR3 sequences in the sample, less than 25% were seen once. Specimen: tumor-infiltrating Tregs sorted from the breast tumor. These receptors all stem from a female donor with breast cancer. Both conserved end residues are trimmed from each CDR3.

v_gene: TRBV5-1; j_gene: TRBJ2-7; len: 13; CDR3aa: ASSLVGREHDEQY
v_gene: TRBV7-2; j_gene: TRBJ2-7; len: 12; CDR3aa: ASSVGGRGSELY
v_gene: TRBV7-9; j_gene: TRBJ2-3; len: 12; CDR3aa: ASASRGSTDTQY
v_gene: TRBV27; j_gene: TRBJ1-2; len: 12; CDR3aa: ASSSRDRGHGYT
v_gene: TRBV20-1; j_gene: TRBJ2-3; len: 14; CDR3aa: SALVGTLAGGRAQY
v_gene: TRBV12-3/TRBV12-4; j_gene: TRBJ1-2; len: 11; CDR3aa: ASSRGGQGGYT
v_gene: TRBV6-2/TRBV6-3; j_gene: TRBJ1-5; len: 12; CDR3aa: ASSSSPQGQPQH
v_gene: TRBV24-1; j_gene: TRBJ2-5; len: 14; CDR3aa: ATSDLGSGPAETQY
v_gene: TRBV7-9; j_gene: TRBJ1-1; len: 10; CDR3aa: TSSQMGTEAF
v_gene: TRBV6-6; j_gene: TRBJ2-3; len: 13; CDR3aa: ASSRSGSGIDTQY
v_gene: TRBV29-1; j_gene: TRBJ2-7; len: 13; CDR3aa: SVVRAGDSSYEQY
v_gene: TRBV4-1; j_gene: TRBJ2-1; len: 13; CDR3aa: ASSPYMGRNNEQF
v_gene: TRBV12-3/TRBV12-4; j_gene: TRBJ1-4; len: 14; CDR3aa: ASSPGTSATNEKLF
v_gene: TRBV20-1; j_gene: TRBJ2-1; len: 11; CDR3aa: SALAGGNNEQF
v_gene: TRBV12-3/TRBV12-4; j_gene: TRBJ1-5; len: 10; CDR3aa: ASSYGIQPQH
v_gene: TRBV7-8; j_gene: TRBJ2-5; len: 11; CDR3aa: ASSFNRKETQY
v_gene: TRBV14; j_gene: TRBJ2-7; len: 10; CDR3aa: ASSQTSYEQY
v_gene: TRBV5-1; j_gene: TRBJ2-1; len: 12; CDR3aa: ASSLITSGASEF
v_gene: TRBV4-1; j_gene: TRBJ2-1; len: 17; CDR3aa: ASSQDDYQGTSGSDEQF
v_gene: TRBV20-1; j_gene: TRBJ2-1; len: 13; CDR3aa: SALMSGISYNEQF
v_gene: TRBV3-1; j_gene: TRBJ1-1; len: 11; CDR3aa: ASSGTANTEAF
v_gene: TRBV12-3/TRBV12-4; j_gene: TRBJ2-2; len: 11; CDR3aa: ASSLAASGELF
v_gene: TRBV3-1; j_gene: TRBJ2-2; len: 14; CDR3aa: ASSLQGPSNTGELF
v_gene: TRBV7-9; j_gene: TRBJ2-1; len: 10; CDR3aa: ASSLGGLEQF
v_gene: TRBV28; j_gene: TRBJ1-5; len: 10; CDR3aa: ATATGSQPQH
v_gene: TRBV7-9; j_gene: TRBJ1-1; len: 12; CDR3aa: ASRTGGLNTEAF
v_gene: TRBV5-1; j_gene: TRBJ2-2; len: 13; CDR3aa: ASSLKQANTGELF
v_gene: TRBV6-1; j_gene: TRBJ2-3; len: 14; CDR3aa: ASTTSGAPDTDTQY
v_gene: TRBV6-5; j_gene: TRBJ2-3; len: 11; CDR3aa: ASRRGGGDTQY
v_gene: TRBV29-1; j_gene: TRBJ2-5; len: 11; CDR3aa: SAERRRRETQY
v_gene: TRBV4-1; j_gene: TRBJ1-1; len: 13; CDR3aa: ASSQIQGTNTEAF
v_gene: TRBV5-5; j_gene: TRBJ2-5; len: 14; CDR3aa: ASSLPPTSVEETQY
v_gene: TRBV4-3; j_gene: TRBJ2-2; len: 12; CDR3aa: ASSQVRGTGELF
v_gene: TRBV2; j_gene: TRBJ2-3; len: 12; CDR3aa: ASSGDFRTDTQY
v_gene: TRBV10-1; j_gene: TRBJ1-1; len: 11; CDR3aa: ASSERLGLEAF
v_gene: TRBV5-1; j_gene: TRBJ2-5; len: 14; CDR3aa: ASSLEGRGQSETQY
v_gene: TRBV27; j_gene: TRBJ2-5; len: 11; CDR3aa: ASSRTGFETQY
v_gene: TRBV7-2; j_gene: TRBJ1-2; len: 11; CDR3aa: ASSIDSLYGYT
v_gene: TRBV10-3; j_gene: TRBJ2-5; len: 13; CDR3aa: AISDPGSERETQY
v_gene: TRBV7-8; j_gene: TRBJ1-1; len: 12; CDR3aa: ASSLNMGNTEAF
v_gene: TRBV12-5; j_gene: TRBJ2-1; len: 13; CDR3aa: ASGLVERVYNEQF
v_gene: TRBV6-5; j_gene: TRBJ1-1; len: 14; CDR3aa: ASSESAGQGSPEAF
v_gene: TRBV5-1; j_gene: TRBJ1-1; len: 13; CDR3aa: ASSGGFSSDTEAF
v_gene: TRBV12-3/TRBV12-4; j_gene: TRBJ2-5; len: 12; CDR3aa: ASSLVSSPGTQY
v_gene: TRBV15; j_gene: TRBJ1-5; len: 11; CDR3aa: ATSRRGDQPQH
v_gene: TRBV10-3; j_gene: TRBJ1-3; len: 12; CDR3aa: AISTGDSENTIY
v_gene: TRBV4-3; j_gene: TRBJ2-3; len: 13; CDR3aa: ASSQDSEGTDTQY
v_gene: TRBV10-2; j_gene: TRBJ2-3; len: 12; CDR3aa: ASSESGGLSTQY
v_gene: TRBV12-3/TRBV12-4; j_gene: TRBJ2-3; len: 12; CDR3aa: ASSDRGRGDTQY
v_gene: TRBV24-1; j_gene: TRBJ2-5; len: 14; CDR3aa: ATSDSRTGRQETQY